This section outlines one T cell receptor beta chain sequence together with its context. In this sample, this clone turned up once. Its antigen is currently not known. Nothing much larger sits one base from this clone, and base qualities are not available. No immune events, such as infections, were documented for the healthy donors during the collection period. Blood repertoires from healthy donors were used as a training cohort for calibrating time-dependent variance in a beta-binomial model of differential abundance of T-cell clones. The training cohort included 10 or so healthy donors, of whom 3 were female and 7 were male. Donor ages ranged from 29 to 64 years, with an average of around 45 years. Whole blood, obtained from a commercial supplier, was collected from each healthy donor at three time points spaced approximately two weeks apart. Genomic DNA was extracted from unsorted whole blood for immunosequencing.

This sample was included in a study of identifying expanded T cells in peripheral blood (dated by TCRdb to between 2018 and 2020). Some background on the complete study: Technical replicates were generated by sequencing separate aliquots of the same genomic DNA pool, and four replicates were compared pairwise.

The study at large found these results: Approximately 1.2 differentially abundant clones were flagged by the binomial model between technical replicates, whereas about 16 and 19 were flagged over two weeks and four weeks, respectively. For all healthy donors, the variance in clone template counts between approximately 2-week samples rose significantly as total template count increased. It was expected by the authors that biological variance in healthy repertoires might increase further over much longer intervals, such as months to years. Across all healthy-donor time intervals, the beta-binomial model significantly cut both the number of clones called differentially abundant and the false-positive rate.

The junction carries 10 bases between V and J, which are trimmed by 4 bases and 1 base respectively. From its cysteine to its phenylalanine, the CDR3 spans 14 amino acids. Kept here is only the CDR3 DNA, which spans 42 bases and is read in frame from base 1. The CDR1 and CDR2 encoded by the germline V gene are MNHNS and SASEGT. The immunoSEQ Assay, which uses bias-controlled multiplex PCR amplification of genomic DNA, was used to profile TCRbeta CDR3 regions. Per the authors' processing: To quantify the absolute abundance of each unique TCRbeta CDR3 region, the sequences were collapsed and filtered. Two models were used to test differential abundance: a binomial model (Fisher-equivalent) and a beta-binomial model that adds time-dependent variance fitted from healthy donors. Clones with fewer than 5 combined templates were removed, and a clone was called differentially abundant if the clone's Benjamini-Hochberg FDR was below 0.01. Beta-binomial variance was modeled as a function of total template count across the two samples using the form v = (b*log(k)+a)^2. Here the immuneACCESS table is served through TCRdb, limited to in-frame sequences with V and J called. Missing clones are a known gap in these copies; in checked studies unresolved V genes cover under half, and the rest lacks a known reason. V and J calls and clone size come straight from that table; D and trimming were deduced from the DNA. The sample includes over 100,000 clones, with about nine tenths observed a single time. The ten largest account for around 8.3% of the sample.

The receptor comes from a person aged 18 to 75 in good health. Recombination linked TRBV6-1 to TRBJ2-5; the D gene is perhaps TRBD1 or TRBD2, each of them matching over 5 bases. Specimen: blood. CDR3 region: CASSASGGQETQYF. The DNA sequence is TGTGCCAGCAGTGCAAGTGGGGGCCAAGAGACCCAGTACTTC.